This T cell receptor beta chain emerged from a study of Ad26.COV2.S vaccination and SARS-CoV-2 variants. V dropped 0 bases and J dropped 2 bases, with 9 bases sitting between them. This CDR3 is built from 15 residues. CDR1 SGHNT and CDR2 YYREEE come from the germline V gene (reference sequence). The data were produced by immunoSEQ multiplex PCR, yet TCRdb's version contains in-frame clones alone and is incomplete. The sample consists of about 390,000 clones, about nine tenths of them appearing once. The study's findings and limits: Post-vaccination spike-specific CD8+ and CD4+ T cell responses reportedly had substantial breadth.

Treatment denoted: some 20 received Ad26.COV2.S at low or high dose, single or two shots; several received placebo; per-sample allocation not given. Each sample was drawn 63 days after the first injection (of vaccine or placebo). This clone was recorded at least ten times. Its target is unknown. The receptor was isolated from a person between 18 and 60 years old who received the Ad26.COV2.S COVID-19 vaccine or a placebo. The chain uses TRBV5-4 and TRBJ1-3; D is unclear. Sequences were derived from peripheral blood, sampled in a trial of Ad26.COV2.S vaccine versus placebo. The CDR3 protein is CASSLVPDAGNTIYF. The CDR3 nucleotides read TGTGCCAGCAGCTTGGTTCCCGATGCTGGAAACACCATATATTTT.